The text below deals with one TCR beta chain. Its specificity is not known. V lost 5 bases and J lost 0; bases outside the gene matches: 10. This CDR3 region has 16 residues. The V gene's germline CDR1 is MDHEN and CDR2 SYDVKM. This entry comes from a study of cytomegalovirus exposure and HLA in healthy donors. The PCR used 60 Vbeta and 13 Jbeta primers. Only in-frame clones appear in the TCRdb table, and some are missing; sequencing was by immunoSEQ multiplex PCR. This table holds tens of thousands of clones, approximately 74% found once. General study points: With DRB1 most and HLA-C fewest, TCR association rates differed between HLA loci in a later analysis.

Material for sequencing was PBMCs. The chain links TRBV28 to TRBJ2-7, with TRBD1 matching 7 bases. This clonotype was sampled from a woman between 50 and 59 years old in good health and CMV-seropositive. The CDR3 nucleotides read TGTGCCAGCAGTCCCTCCGGGACAGTGCTCTCCTACGAGCAGTACTTC. Translating it yields CASSPSGTVLSYEQYF.